These 15 T cell receptor beta chains share one sample of origin, sequenced in a study of neoadjuvant anti-PD-1 for oral cavity cancer. Profiled with immunoSEQ multiplex PCR; TCRdb holds only in-frame clones, not every one. The table shows 15,000 to 20,000 clones, with 65% to 85% occurring only once. Sample: PBMCs, taken before nivolumab (anti-PD-1) treatment. These TCRs come from a person aged 35-79 years with oral cavity squamous cell carcinoma.

This clone showed up just once. J is TRBJ2-7 and V is TRBV7-9; D is ambiguous. The germline V gene has CDR1 SEHNR and CDR2 FQNEAQ (reference sequence). V lost 5 bases and J 3 bases, leaving 5 bases between the germline ends. This CDR3 is built from 11 residues. For the CDR3, the DNA is TGTGCCAGCAGCCACTACTACGAGCAGTACTTC. It is translated as CASSHYYEQYF.

Only one count was recorded for this clone. The genes are TRBV6-1 and TRBJ2-7; D might be TRBD1 (5 bases). CDR3 length: 12 amino acids. Trimming left V 6 bases short and J 3 bases short, with 9 bases between. CDR1 MNHNS and CDR2 SASEGT come from the germline V gene. The CDR3 spells CASSRDSYEQYF. CDR3 DNA: TGTGCCAGCAGCCGCGACAGCTACGAGCAGTACTTC.

This chain uses TRBV19 with TRBJ1-2; 8 bases line up with TRBD1. This CDR3 comprises 19 residues. Germline V lookup: CDR1 LNHDA, CDR2 SQIVND (reference sequence). With 3 bases clipped from V and 2 bases from J, the junction kept 17 bases outside the gene matches. Here the CDR3 reads CASSMDSGGWTGKNYGYTF. The CDR3 nucleotides read TGTGCCAGTAGTATGGACTCGGGCGGTTGGACAGGGAAGAACTATGGCTACACCTTC.

The J gene is TRBJ1-4, the V gene TRBV19; unclear D gene. Between the trimmed V and J ends, which lost 9 bases and 8 bases, there was a span of 28 bases. The CDR3 has 17 residues. Germline V gene data show CDR1 as LNHDA and CDR2 as SQIVND (reference sequence). CDR3 region: CASKPSRWRSVSEKLFF. The CDR3 DNA follows: TGTGCCAGCAAGCCTTCCCGTTGGAGATCCGTAAGCGAAAAACTGTTTTTT.

This chain connects TRBV2 to TRBJ1-1; 8 bases are shared with TRBD1. V lost 6 bases to trimming and J lost 1 base; unmatched junction nucleotides: 7. CDR1 is SNHLY and CDR2 is FYNNEI in the germline V gene. This CDR3 spans 15 amino acids. The DNA for the CDR3 is TGTGCCAGCAGGGTGGGACAGGCAGGGAACACTGAAGCTTTCTTT. Its translation: CASRVGQAGNTEAFF.

This chain links TRBV28 with TRBJ2-1, with unresolved D. CDR3 length equals 10 residues. Germline lookup yields CDR1 MDHEN and CDR2 SYDVKM. With 4 bases removed from V and 7 bases from J, the gap between germline ends came to 2 bases. CDR3 DNA: TGTGCCAGCAGTTCAAATGAGCAGTTCTTC. Protein sequence: CASSSNEQFF.

The V gene is TRBV4-1, the J gene TRBJ2-1, with 11 bases identical to TRBD2. This CDR3 has 16 amino acids. Germline lookup yields CDR1 MGHRA and CDR2 YSYEKL. The V gene end was trimmed by 4 bases and the J gene end by 12 bases; junction bases not matched to a gene: 14. CDR3 nucleotide sequence: TGCGCCAGCAGCCTCGGACTAGCGGGCCTCAAGGAGTCGCAGTTCTTC. This encodes CASSLGLAGLKESQFF.

This chain connects TRBV7-8 to TRBJ2-5; TRBD2 matches 11 bases. This CDR3 contains 18 residues. J gave up 4 bases and V 0 bases, and 10 bases lay outside the gene matches. The V gene's germline CDR1 is SGHVS and CDR2 FQNEAQ. The DNA of the CDR3 is TGTGCCAGCAGCTTAGCTTTAGCGGGAGGGCCCCTCGTAGAGACCCAGTACTTC. As protein: CASSLALAGGPLVETQYF. Using reference TRBV7-8 and TRBJ2-5 for the parts outside the CDR3, the full variable domain is GAGVSQSPRYKVAKRGQDVALRCDPISGHVSLFWYQQALGQGPEFLTYFQNEAQLDKSGLPSDRFFAERPEGSVSTLKIQRTQQEDSAVYLCASSLALAGGPLVETQYFGPGTRLLVL.

V usage is TRBV6-5 and J usage is TRBJ2-1; D is unclear. The germline gives CDR1 MNHEY, CDR2 SVGAGI. V lost 7 bases, J lost 7 bases, and 11 bases lay in between. The CDR3 contains 12 residues. The chain's CDR3 is CASTGDRNEQFF. In DNA, the CDR3 is TGTGCCAGCACCGGAGACCGGAATGAGCAGTTCTTC.

The rearrangement uses TRBV27 and TRBJ2-3, with D possibly being TRBD1 (6 bases). V gave up 7 bases and J gave up 3 bases, with 14 bases separating them. Germline V gives CDR1 MNHEY, CDR2 SMNVEV (reference sequence). The CDR3 has 14 residues. CDR3 sequence reads: CASKEVGGTDTQYF. CDR3 in DNA: TGTGCCAGCAAGGAAGTAGGGGGAACAGATACGCAGTATTTT.

The V and J genes are TRBV6-6 and TRBJ1-1, with D hard to call. Germline CDR1 reads MNHNY; CDR2 reads SVGAGI (reference sequence). Trimming removed 4 bases at V and 5 bases at J, with 14 bases between. This CDR3 region has 14 residues. CDR3: CASSSLPVATEAFF. In DNA form, the CDR3 reads TGTGCCAGCAGTTCCCTACCAGTGGCAACTGAAGCTTTCTTT.

The chain links TRBV10-2 to TRBJ2-1; TRBD2 might be the D (6 bases). Germline lookup yields CDR1 WSHSY and CDR2 SAAADI. V was trimmed by 4 bases and J by 7 bases, leaving 14 bases between them. The CDR3 has 14 residues. The CDR3, as DNA: TGCGCCAGCAGTGGGGGAGGAGGTGGGAATGAGCAGTTCTTC. Translated, it gives CASSGGGGGNEQFF.

The chain carries TRBV27 and TRBJ1-4; the D gene is possibly TRBD1 (6 bases). The V end was cut by 7 bases, the J end by 3 bases, with 15 bases between. The CDR3 runs 15 residues. CDR1 and CDR2 from the germline V gene are MNHEY and SMNVEV (reference sequence). The CDR3: CASMSWGAPNEKLFF. The CDR3 nucleotides read TGTGCCAGCATGAGTTGGGGGGCACCTAATGAAAAACTGTTTTTT.

The chain combines TRBV5-8 with TRBJ1-1; 9 nucleotides match TRBD1. The germline CDR1 and CDR2 sequences are SGHTS and YDEGEE. This CDR3 contains 15 residues. V lost 3 bases and J lost 3; bases outside the gene matches: 6. CDR3 DNA: TGTGCCAGCAGCTCCCGGGACAGGGTTTACACTGAAGCTTTCTTT. Its protein product is CASSSRDRVYTEAFF.

The sample holds a few counts of this clone. This chain connects TRBV5-1 to TRBJ2-7, with 8 nucleotides matching TRBD1. Germline CDR1 reads SGHRS; CDR2 reads YFSETQ. The CDR3 is made up of 14 amino acids. V dropped 5 bases and J dropped 0; count of bases not matched to a gene: 4. The CDR3 bases are TGCGCCAGCAGGGCGGGACAGGTCTCCTACGAGCAGTACTTC. Its translation is CASRAGQVSYEQYF.